The source of this T cell receptor beta chain is a study of cytotoxic CD8 clonotypes in ibrutinib-treated CLL. Germline-derived CDR1 and CDR2 are SGHAT and FQNNGV. Trimming took 0 bases from V and 3 from J; bases not matched to a gene: 5. The CDR3 has 16 amino acids. TCRdb's table, derived via immunoSEQ multiplex PCR, lists solely in-frame clones and lacks some. The sample lists roughly 150,000 clones; 60% to 85% were seen once. This TCR came from a human donor with chronic lymphocytic leukemia. Sequencing was performed on PBMCs, taken after 24 months of ibrutinib treatment. V gene TRBV11-2 combines with J gene TRBJ2-1, with 7 bases matching TRBD2. In DNA form, the CDR3 reads TGTGCCAGCAGCTTAGAGGGGGAGGGAGGCTACAATGAGCAGTTCTTC. It translates to CASSLEGEGGYNEQFF.